The clone carrying this T cell receptor (beta chain) was found many times. Its antigen is undetermined. This sample was included in a study of CD8 T cells in ankylosing spondylitis. Trimming took 2 bases from V and 9 from J, leaving 20 bases between them. This CDR3 region has 15 residues. Germline V lookup: CDR1 MGHRA, CDR2 YSYEKL. Findings of the study overall: The authors reported significant enrichment of disease-linked clones in matched ankylosing spondylitis synovial fluid. Clones linked to disease, bearing a CD8+ phenotype, were relatively rare in peripheral blood. Characteristic, it appeared, of ankylosing spondylitis blood was a TCR beta motif of eight highly homologous variants.

Generation of TCR beta libraries employed quantitative 5'-RACE incorporating molecular barcodes. TCRdb recomputed calls from the 5' RACE reads with MiXCR, one row per CDR3 protein. The sample holds 150,000 to 200,000 distinct CDR3 sequences, approximately 12% seen once. Sequencing was carried out using blood, either unsorted or a sorted T cell fraction (not recorded which). The clonotype comes from a female donor with ankylosing spondylitis or in good health (not recorded which). This chain connects TRBV4-1 to TRBJ2-7; weak D call: TRBD1 (5 bases). The CDR3 nucleotides are TGCGCCAGCAGCCAAAGTATGGGGCCGAAAACGGGGCAGTACTTC. Translating gives CASSQSMGPKTGQYF.